The next 7 T cell receptor beta chains were all read from a single sample in a study of blood T cell repertoires in COVID-19. Clones were read by immunoSEQ multiplex PCR, and TCRdb kept only the in-frame ones, dropping some. The table lists approximately 390,000 clones, about 90% of them singletons. The sample taken for sequencing was peripheral blood. These TCRs come from a man between 18 and 35 years old with active or convalescent COVID-19.

This rearrangement joins TRBV28 to TRBJ2-5; 13 bases fit TRBD2. Germline CDR1 MDHEN, CDR2 SYDVKM. The CDR3 totals 17 residues. V lost 6 bases to trimming and J lost 0 bases; unmatched junction nucleotides: 7. CDR3 region: CASRERTSGGYQETQYF. The CDR3 nucleotides are TGTGCCAGCAGGGAACGGACTAGCGGGGGTTACCAAGAGACCCAGTACTTC.

V usage is TRBV4-1 and J usage is TRBJ1-4; D is perhaps TRBD1 (5 bases). Germline CDR1 is MGHRA and CDR2 is YSYEKL. V dropped 1 base and J dropped 5 bases, with 14 bases sitting between them. The CDR3 totals 16 residues. This chain's CDR3 is CASSQGTDRRNEKLFF. Written as DNA, the CDR3 is TGCGCCAGCAGCCAAGGGACCGACAGACGCAATGAAAAACTGTTTTTT.

The chain uses TRBV21-1 and TRBJ2-1; whether TRBD1, the table's D call, matches the DNA was not checked. TRBV21-1 is recorded as a pseudogene. CDR3 length equals 14 residues. CDR3 sequence reads: CASRTGGELNEQFF. DNA for the CDR3: TGTGCCAGCAGGACAGGGGGTGAACTCAATGAGCAGTTCTTC.

V and J are TRBV27 and TRBJ2-1; TRBD2 matches 13 bases. Germline loops: CDR1 MNHEY, CDR2 SMNVEV (reference sequence). Unmatched junction bases numbered 5, after V lost 3 bases and J lost 6 bases. This CDR3 is built from 16 residues. The CDR3 here is CASSLVLAGGGNEQFF. DNA for the CDR3: TGTGCCAGCAGTTTGGTACTAGCGGGAGGGGGCAATGAGCAGTTCTTC.

The chain recombines TRBV4-1 with TRBJ2-7; possible D gene TRBD1, 6 bases. This CDR3 has 15 amino acids. The V gene lost 2 bases and the J gene lost 5 bases, with 16 bases spanning the gap. Germline loops: CDR1 MGHRA, CDR2 YSYEKL. The CDR3 DNA sequence: TGCGCCAGCAGCCAAATTCGGCAGGGGTTACACGAGCAGTACTTC. This encodes CASSQIRQGLHEQYF.

The chain links TRBV27 to TRBJ1-5; no clear D gene. The CDR3 runs 13 residues. The V gene's germline CDR1 is MNHEY and CDR2 SMNVEV (reference sequence). Trimming took 3 bases from V and 2 from J, leaving 5 bases between them. The CDR3 protein is CASSFLGNQPQHF. As DNA, the CDR3 is TGTGCCAGCAGTTTTCTCGGCAATCAGCCCCAGCATTTT.

The chain is built from TRBV29-1 and TRBJ2-2; 10 bases are shared with TRBD1. This CDR3 region has 15 residues. The J segment lost 6 bases and the V segment lost 3 bases, leaving 7 bases of the junction unmatched. CDR1 is SQVTM and CDR2 is ANQGSEA in the germline V gene. The CDR3 sequence: CSVEAGTGVAGELFF. The CDR3 coding sequence is TGCAGCGTTGAGGCCGGGACAGGGGTTGCCGGGGAGCTGTTTTTT.